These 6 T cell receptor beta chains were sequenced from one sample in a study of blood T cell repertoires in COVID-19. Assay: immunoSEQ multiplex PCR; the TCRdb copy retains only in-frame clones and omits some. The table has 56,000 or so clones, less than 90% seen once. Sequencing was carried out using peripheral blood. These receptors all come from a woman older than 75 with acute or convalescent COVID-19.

The CDR3 nucleotides are TGTGCCAGCACCCCCCAGGGGGCAGGCGGGAACACTGAAGCTTTCTTT. This gives the protein CASTPQGAGGNTEAFF. V gene TRBV27 combines with J gene TRBJ1-1; TRBD1 matches at 8 bases. After removal of 7 bases from V and 1 base from J, the junction contained 11 bases not matched to a gene. The CDR3 length is 16 residues. CDR1 MNHEY and CDR2 SMNVEV come from the germline V gene (reference sequence).

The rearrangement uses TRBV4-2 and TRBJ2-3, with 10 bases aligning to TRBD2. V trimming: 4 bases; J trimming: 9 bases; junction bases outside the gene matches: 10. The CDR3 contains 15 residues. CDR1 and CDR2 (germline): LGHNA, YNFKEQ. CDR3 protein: CASSPSGGKEITQYF. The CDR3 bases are TGTGCCAGCAGCCCTAGCGGGGGCAAAGAGATAACGCAGTATTTT.

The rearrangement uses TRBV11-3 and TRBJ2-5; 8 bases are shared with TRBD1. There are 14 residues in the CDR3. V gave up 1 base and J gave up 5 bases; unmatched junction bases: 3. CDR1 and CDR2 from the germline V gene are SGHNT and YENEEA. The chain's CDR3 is CASSLGQGMETQYF. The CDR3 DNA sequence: TGTGCCAGCAGCTTAGGACAGGGGATGGAGACCCAGTACTTC.

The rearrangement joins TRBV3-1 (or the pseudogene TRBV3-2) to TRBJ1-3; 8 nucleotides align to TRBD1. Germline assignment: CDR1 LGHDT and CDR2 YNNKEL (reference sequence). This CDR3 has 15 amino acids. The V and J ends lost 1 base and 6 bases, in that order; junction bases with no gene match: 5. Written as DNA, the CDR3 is TGTGCCAGCAGCCAAGCCGGGACAGGTTCAAACACCATATATTTT. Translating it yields CASSQAGTGSNTIYF.

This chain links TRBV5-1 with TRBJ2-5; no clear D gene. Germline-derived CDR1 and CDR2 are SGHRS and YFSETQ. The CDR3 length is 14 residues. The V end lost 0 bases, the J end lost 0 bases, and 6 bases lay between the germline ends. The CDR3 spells CASSLGAYQETQYF. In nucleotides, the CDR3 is TGCGCCAGCAGCTTGGGAGCGTACCAAGAGACCCAGTACTTC.

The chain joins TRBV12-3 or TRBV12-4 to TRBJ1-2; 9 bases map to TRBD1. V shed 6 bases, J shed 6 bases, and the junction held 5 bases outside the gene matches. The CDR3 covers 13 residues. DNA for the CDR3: TGTGCCAGCAGAACGACAGGGGGAGATGGCTACACCTTC. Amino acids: CASRTTGGDGYTF.